This passage covers 6 T cell receptor beta chains from one sample sequenced in a study of breast tumors, draining lymph nodes, adjacent tissues. Each CDR3 protein gets one entry after TCRdb re-called the multiplex PCR reads with MiXCR. The sample holds about 24,000 distinct CDR3 sequences, 60% to 70% seen once. The sequencing input was tumor-adjacent breast tissue. These receptor sequences come from a female donor with breast cancer. Some clones in this sample may be carry-over from other donors' samples.

The genes are TRBV19 and TRBJ2-1, with TRBD2 identical over 7 bases. Germline V gives CDR1 LNHDA, CDR2 SQIVND (reference sequence). This CDR3 contains 16 residues. The trim removed 4 bases at V and 0 bases at J, leaving 6 bases unmatched. CDR3 sequence (DNA): TGTGCCAGTAGTAGGGGGAGGGGCAGCTCCTACAATGAGCAGTTCTTC. Translating it yields CASSRGRGSSYNEQFF.

This chain links TRBV15 with TRBJ2-7; 14 bases match TRBD2. Trimming took 0 bases from V and 5 from J; bases not matched to a gene: 9. Per the germline V gene, CDR1 is LNHNV and CDR2 is YYDKDF (reference sequence). The CDR3 contains 18 residues. CDR3 region: CATSRETSGRALFHEQYF. In DNA form, the CDR3 reads TGTGCCACCAGCAGAGAGACTAGCGGGAGGGCCTTATTCCACGAGCAGTACTTC.

This chain connects TRBV18 to TRBJ1-3; D is uncertain. This CDR3 region has 16 residues. From germline, CDR1 is KGHSH and CDR2 LQKENI. Trimming removed 2 bases from V and 2 bases from J, with 13 bases in between. The CDR3 nucleotides read TGTGCCAGCTCACCAGTTAGTACACCTACTGGAAACACCATATATTTT. This encodes CASSPVSTPTGNTIYF.

This clonotype was recorded at least ten times. A read error may be the cause here, since a much bigger clone is one base away. The chain combines TRBV7-9 with TRBJ1-6, with D uncertain. The V gene's germline CDR1 is SEHNR and CDR2 FQNEAQ (reference sequence). The CDR3 is 14 residues long. The CDR3 here is CASSLLTDNLPLHF. For the CDR3, the DNA is TGTGCCAGCAGCTTACTCACGGATAATTTACCCCTCCACTTT. Full variable domain (remainder filled in from reference TRBV7-9 and TRBJ1-6): DTGVSQNPRHKITKRGQNVTFRCDPISEHNRLYWYRQTLGQGPEFLTYFQNEAQLEKSRLLSDRFSAERPKGSFSTLEIQRTEQGDSAMYLCASSLLTDNLPLHFGNGTRLTVT.

The V and J genes are TRBV5-1 and TRBJ2-3, with a tentative D call TRBD1 (5 bases). Germline V gene sequence: CDR1 SGHRS, CDR2 YFSETQ. V was trimmed by 0 bases and J by 1 base, leaving 9 bases between them. The CDR3 spans 15 residues. The CDR3 region is CASSLVGARTDTQYF. In DNA, the CDR3 is TGCGCCAGCAGCTTGGTAGGGGCTCGCACAGATACGCAGTATTTT. Looking up the rest from reference TRBV5-1 and TRBJ2-3 gives the full variable domain: KAGVTQTPRYLIKTRGQQVTLSCSPISGHRSVSWYQQTPGQGLQFLFEYFSETQRNKGNFPGRFSGRQFSNSRSEMNVSTLELGDSALYLCASSLVGARTDTQYFGPGTRLTVL.

The rearrangement joins TRBV6-1 to TRBJ2-3; D gene unclear. With 3 bases removed from V and 1 base from J, the gap between germline ends came to 5 bases. The CDR3 totals 13 residues. The germline CDR1 and CDR2 sequences are MNHNS and SASEGT. The DNA for the CDR3 is TGTGCCAGCAGTGACGGACGCACAGATACGCAGTATTTT. It translates to CASSDGRTDTQYF.